Reported below is one T cell receptor beta chain. No antigen is known for it. Compared with germline, one end of the junction differs, possibly owing to a read error. This sample is part of a study of T-cell reconstitution after alpha-beta-depleted transplantation in children. Findings of the study overall: Among T cells one year after transplant, newly produced cells accounted for most counts and diversity. Reportedly, roughly two months post-transplant, alpha-beta T cells arose from several hundred expanded graft clones. Recipient T cells and thymic progenitors that survived gave rise to the high TCRbeta diversity observed at day 60 in some patients.

As it was prepared, the TCRbeta library received unique molecular identifiers. MiXCR was run by TCRdb on the PCR reads, yielding one entry per CDR3 protein. The sample consists of about 97,000 distinct CDR3 sequences, over 6% of them appearing once. The CDR3 spans 14 residues. This TCR was recovered from a boy aged 2 to 10 with acute lymphoblastic leukemia, due to receive a stem cell transplant. The sequenced sample was PBMCs, obtained before TCRalphabeta/CD19-depleted stem cell transplant. The chain carries TRBV12-3 or TRBV12-4 and TRBJ2-3; D might be TRBD1 (5 bases). The CDR3 DNA is TGTGCCAGCAGTTTACAAACAGGTCTGAATGGAAGAAGGTTT. As protein: CASSLQTGLNGRRF.